The 18 T cell receptor beta chains below were found in one sample sequenced in a study of blood T cell repertoires in COVID-19. The protocol was immunoSEQ multiplex PCR, while the TCRdb copy is restricted to in-frame clones and leaves out a portion. This sample has approximately 200,000 clones, with 80% to 85% found just once. The sequencing input was peripheral blood. The receptors were sampled from an elderly woman with COVID-19, enrolled during active disease.

V gene TRBV5-1 combines with J gene TRBJ2-1, with 8 bases aligning to TRBD2. The CDR3 has 15 residues. The ends lost 5 bases at V and 5 bases at J; junction bases unmatched: 9. CDR1 is SGHRS, CDR2 YFSETQ, per germline. The CDR3 DNA sequence: TGCGCCAGCAGACGGGGCGGGGGGACTAACAATGAGCAGTTCTTC. Amino acid sequence: CASRRGGGTNNEQFF.

The chain recombines TRBV6-5 with TRBJ1-2, with 9 bases identical to TRBD1. Trimming cost V 6 bases and J 4 bases; bases outside gene matches: 6. CDR3 length: 14 residues. Germline loops: CDR1 MNHEY, CDR2 SVGAGI. The CDR3 sequence: CASSRGTGPYGYTF. CDR3 in DNA: TGTGCCAGCAGCCGCGGGACAGGGCCCTATGGCTACACCTTC.

The V call is TRBV3-1 (or the pseudogene TRBV3-2), the J call TRBJ2-2; possible D gene TRBD2, 6 bases. Trimming took off 3 bases at V and 6 bases at J, with 8 bases between the two ends. The CDR3 has 13 amino acids. Germline lookup yields CDR1 LGHDT and CDR2 YNNKEL (reference sequence). CDR3 loop: CASSQTRSGELFF. CDR3 in DNA: TGTGCCAGCAGCCAGACTAGGTCCGGGGAGCTGTTTTTT.

V usage is TRBV7-3 and J usage is TRBJ2-2; 13 bases align to TRBD2. The germline V gene has CDR1 SGHTA and CDR2 FQGTGA. This CDR3 is 16 amino acids long. Trimming at V came to 5 bases and at J to 8 bases, leaving 8 bases not matched to a gene. CDR3 region: CASSPTPGLAGGELFF. The CDR3 region has the DNA TGTGCCAGCAGCCCAACCCCGGGACTAGCGGGGGGGGAGCTGTTTTTT.

The table lists this clone with a count of one. This sequence joins TRBV4-1 and TRBJ2-5; D perhaps matches TRBD1 (6 bases). The V end was cut by 4 bases, the J end by 1 base, with 16 bases between. The germline V gene has CDR1 MGHRA and CDR2 YSYEKL. The length of the CDR3 is 16 residues. As DNA, the CDR3 is TGCGCCAGCAGCCCTTTTACACTGGGGGCCCAAGAGACCCAGTACTTC. Its protein is CASSPFTLGAQETQYF.

V usage is TRBV7-9 and J usage is TRBJ2-3, with 12 bases identical to TRBD2. Per germline, CDR1 SEHNR and CDR2 FQNEAQ (reference sequence). Trimming took 5 bases from V and 6 from J; bases not matched to a gene: 9. The length of the CDR3 is 16 residues. The CDR3 DNA reads TGTGCCAGCAGCGTCCGGACTAGCGGGAAGGCCGATACGCAGTATTTT. Protein product: CASSVRTSGKADTQYF. Using reference TRBV7-9 and TRBJ2-3 for the parts outside the CDR3, the full variable domain is DTGVSQNPRHKITKRGQNVTFRCDPISEHNRLYWYRQTLGQGPEFLTYFQNEAQLEKSRLLSDRFSAERPKGSFSTLEIQRTEQGDSAMYLCASSVRTSGKADTQYFGPGTRLTVL.

The rearrangement joins TRBV6-2 or TRBV6-3 to TRBJ1-5, with 10 bases aligning to TRBD1. This CDR3 region has 17 residues. Germline CDR1 is MNHEY and CDR2 is SVGEGT. V shed 4 bases and J 2 bases; nucleotides not matched to a gene: 8. The CDR3 bases are TGTGCCAGCAGTTCGACAGGGGGCTTAGGCGGCAATCAGCCCCAGCATTTT. It yields the protein CASSSTGGLGGNQPQHF.

The chain has TRBV5-1 and TRBJ1-3, with 7 bases that match TRBD1. Trimming cost V 7 bases and J 7 bases; bases outside gene matches: 11. Germline V gene lookup returns CDR1 SGHRS and CDR2 YFSETQ. CDR3 length equals 14 residues. CDR3 DNA: TGCGCCAGCCGCGAGACAGGGTTACGGAACACCATATATTTT. Translating gives CASRETGLRNTIYF.

This sequence joins TRBV27 and TRBJ2-7, with D perhaps TRBD2 (6 bases). This CDR3 comprises 16 residues. V was trimmed by 8 bases and J by 6 bases, leaving 26 bases between them. Per germline, CDR1 MNHEY and CDR2 SMNVEV (reference sequence). CDR3 sequence reads: CASGSGAGSLGPEQYF. The CDR3 nucleotides read TGTGCCAGCGGCAGTGGGGCGGGGTCCCTGGGTCCCGAGCAGTACTTC.

V is TRBV28 and J is TRBJ2-2; 7 positions match TRBD2. In germline, CDR1 is MDHEN, CDR2 SYDVKM. The V and J ends lost 6 bases and 3 bases, in that order; junction bases with no gene match: 7. The CDR3 contains 15 residues. The CDR3 protein is CASRRASGHTGELFF. DNA of the CDR3: TGTGCCAGCAGGCGGGCTAGCGGCCACACCGGGGAGCTGTTTTTT.

This chain connects TRBV15 to TRBJ2-1, with a weak D call TRBD2 (6 bases). The germline gives CDR1 LNHNV, CDR2 YYDKDF (reference sequence). The CDR3 length is 15 residues. V lost 0 bases and J 9 bases, leaving 15 bases between the germline ends. This chain's CDR3 is CATSRDLGVGGEQFF. The DNA of the CDR3 is TGTGCCACCAGCAGAGATTTAGGCGTCGGGGGTGAGCAGTTCTTC.

The chain employs TRBV3-1 (or the pseudogene TRBV3-2) and TRBJ2-5; TRBD2 agrees at 15 bases. Germline loops: CDR1 LGHDT, CDR2 YNNKEL (reference sequence). This CDR3 region has 18 residues. V shed 4 bases, J shed 7 bases, and the junction held 13 bases outside the gene matches. The CDR3 loop is CASSPTWGLAGGRGTQYF. CDR3 nucleotide sequence: TGTGCCAGCAGCCCAACGTGGGGACTAGCGGGGGGCCGGGGGACCCAGTACTTC.

This chain connects TRBV5-5 to TRBJ2-5; D is unclear. CDR1 SGHKS and CDR2 YYEKEE come from the germline V gene (reference sequence). The CDR3 length is 13 residues. V lost 1 base, J lost 5 bases, and 9 bases lay in between. The CDR3 sequence: CASSLNSRETQYF. The CDR3 region has the DNA TGTGCCAGCAGCTTGAACAGTCGCGAGACCCAGTACTTC.

There are a few counts of this clone. This chain joins TRBV7-3 and TRBJ1-1; D is possibly TRBD1 (5 bases). V was clipped by 2 bases and J by 0 bases, with 10 bases between them. Germline V gives CDR1 SGHTA, CDR2 FQGTGA. The CDR3 sequence is 15 residues long. The CDR3 reads CASSLQGTMNTEAFF. The CDR3, as DNA: TGTGCCAGCAGCTTACAGGGAACCATGAACACTGAAGCTTTCTTT.

The chain carries TRBV7-9 and TRBJ2-5, with D possibly matching TRBD1 (5 bases). Trimming removed 5 bases at V and 2 bases at J, with 15 bases between. This CDR3 contains 15 residues. CDR1 is SEHNR and CDR2 is FQNEAQ in the germline V gene (reference sequence). The CDR3 DNA reads TGTGCCAGCAGCCAGGGTGGTCGGGTACAAGAGACCCAGTACTTC. It translates to CASSQGGRVQETQYF. The variable domain in full, completed from reference TRBV7-9 and TRBJ2-5, reads DTGVSQNPRHKITKRGQNVTFRCDPISEHNRLYWYRQTLGQGPEFLTYFQNEAQLEKSRLLSDRFSAERPKGSFSTLEIQRTEQGDSAMYLCASSQGGRVQETQYFGPGTRLLVL.

The V gene is TRBV7-9, the J gene TRBJ2-1, with D unresolved. Trimming removed 8 bases at V and 0 bases at J, with 11 bases between. The CDR3 runs 14 residues. Germline V gene sequence: CDR1 SEHNR, CDR2 FQNEAQ (reference sequence). The CDR3 bases are TGTGCCAGCTGGAGCGATAGCTCCTACAATGAGCAGTTCTTC. Its protein is CASWSDSSYNEQFF.

This chain uses TRBV28 with TRBJ2-5; D is uncertain. The germline V and J ends were trimmed by 6 bases and 0 bases, with 8 bases remaining between them. CDR1 and CDR2 from the germline V gene are MDHEN and SYDVKM. This CDR3 is 13 amino acids long. The CDR3: CASSPRNQETQYF. In DNA form, the CDR3 reads TGTGCCAGCAGCCCCAGAAACCAAGAGACCCAGTACTTC.

The chain has TRBV4-1 and TRBJ1-1, with D possibly matching TRBD1 (5 bases). The CDR3 runs to 14 residues. Germline loops: CDR1 MGHRA, CDR2 YSYEKL. Deletions cut 7 bases from V and 0 bases from J, with 12 bases between. CDR3 region: CASTRGELNTEAFF. CDR3 in DNA: TGCGCCAGCACCCGGGGGGAGCTGAACACTGAAGCTTTCTTT.